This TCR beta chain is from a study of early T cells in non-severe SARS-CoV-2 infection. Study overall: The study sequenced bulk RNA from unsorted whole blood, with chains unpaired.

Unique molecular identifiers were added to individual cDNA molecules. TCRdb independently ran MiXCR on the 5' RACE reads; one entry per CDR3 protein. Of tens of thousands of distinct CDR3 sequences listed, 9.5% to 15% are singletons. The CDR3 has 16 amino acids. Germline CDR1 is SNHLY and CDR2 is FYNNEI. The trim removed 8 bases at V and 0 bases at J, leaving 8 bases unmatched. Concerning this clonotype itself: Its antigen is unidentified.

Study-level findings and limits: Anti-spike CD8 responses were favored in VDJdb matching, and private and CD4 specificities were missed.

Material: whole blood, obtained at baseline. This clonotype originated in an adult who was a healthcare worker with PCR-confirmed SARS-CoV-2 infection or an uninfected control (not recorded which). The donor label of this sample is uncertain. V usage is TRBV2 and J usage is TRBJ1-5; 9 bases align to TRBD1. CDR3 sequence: CASLRTGADSNQPQHF. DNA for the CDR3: TGTGCCAGCCTCCGGACAGGGGCTGATAGCAATCAGCCCCAGCATTTT.